This is a list of T cell receptor beta chains from one sample in a study of OX40 agonist ivuxolimab in advanced cancers. Profiling relied on immunoSEQ multiplex PCR, and the TCRdb table lists in-frame clones only, not all of them. The data contain about 90,000 clones, around 89% of them singletons. Sequences were derived from CD4+ or CD8+ T cells sorted from blood, sampled in a trial of the OX40 agonist ivuxolimab. The receptors shown here come from an adult with an advanced solid tumor such as melanoma, head and neck, liver or kidney cancer. CDR3s include the opening cysteine and the closing phenylalanine or tryptophan. D genes are given only for firm matches. Clone size is shown for a subset of rows, as once, few, many or a class of expanded clone.

TRBV7-9	TRBJ1-5	-	-	16	CASNNNDGGGNQPQHF	TGTGCCAGCAACAATAATGACGGGGGCGGAAATCAGCCCCAGCATTTT
TRBV7-3	TRBJ2-7	TRBD1	-	16	CASSVTGQEPPYEQYF	TGTGCCAGCAGCGTAACGGGACAGGAGCCCCCCTACGAGCAGTACTTC
TRBV19	TRBJ2-2	-	-	14	CASTPTGSTGELFF	TGTGCCAGTACCCCCACGGGGAGTACCGGGGAGCTGTTTTTT
TRBV29-1	TRBJ2-7	-	-	13	CSVEEGFRSEQYF	TGCAGCGTTGAAGAGGGGTTTCGGTCCGAGCAGTACTTC
TRBV10-1	TRBJ2-1	TRBD1	-	15	CASSRDRVSYNEQFF	TGCGCCAGCAGTAGGGACAGGGTTTCCTACAATGAGCAGTTCTTC
TRBV6-1	TRBJ2-1	-	once	14	CASLGPTRLNEQFF	TGTGCCAGCCTGGGACCCACCCGTTTGAATGAGCAGTTCTTC
TRBV7-2	TRBJ2-3	-	-	16	CASSLPRGGSPDTQYF	TGTGCCAGCAGCTTGCCCAGGGGGGGGTCACCAGATACGCAGTATTTT
TRBV9	TRBJ1-1	-	-	15	CASSVQEYMNTEAFF	TGTGCCAGCAGCGTACAGGAGTACATGAACACTGAAGCTTTCTTT
TRBV5-1	TRBJ1-3	-	-	15	CASTKGGRNENTIYF	TGCGCCAGCACCAAAGGGGGTAGGAATGAAAACACCATATATTTT
TRBV6-1	TRBJ1-1	-	once	15	CASSPKTSLNTEAFF	TGTGCCAGCAGTCCTAAGACAAGCTTGAACACTGAAGCTTTCTTT
TRBV9	TRBJ1-4	TRBD1	-	14	CASSIGQGNEKLFF	TGTGCCAGCAGCATCGGACAGGGTAATGAAAAACTGTTTTTT
TRBV4-2	TRBJ2-2	-	-	12	CASSSNTGELFF	TGTGCCAGCAGCTCGAACACCGGGGAGCTGTTTTTT
TRBV29-1	TRBJ2-1	TRBD2	-	11	CSVGPGGGQFF	TGCAGCGTTGGACCCGGGGGGGGGCAGTTCTTC
TRBV16	TRBJ2-1	TRBD1	once	15	CASSQTQGARNEQFF	TGTGCCAGCAGCCAAACCCAGGGGGCGCGAAATGAGCAGTTCTTC
TRBV9	TRBJ2-7	-	-	16	CASSVGGARSSYEQYF	TGTGCCAGCAGCGTAGGTGGGGCCCGGAGCTCCTACGAGCAGTACTTC
TRBV19	TRBJ1-2	-	-	15	CASSIQDKNNYGYTF	TGTGCCAGTAGTATTCAGGACAAGAATAACTATGGCTACACCTTC
TRBV11-3	TRBJ2-3	-	-	15	CASSFTGQRTDTQYF	TGTGCCAGCAGTTTTACAGGGCAGCGCACAGATACGCAGTATTTT
TRBV18	TRBJ1-1	-	-	13	CASSRGLNTEAFF	TGTGCCAGCTCACGGGGACTGAACACTGAAGCTTTCTTT
TRBV27	TRBJ2-2	-	-	15	CASSYQPALSGELFF	TGTGCCAGCAGTTATCAGCCAGCGTTATCCGGGGAGCTGTTTTTT
TRBV30	TRBJ2-2	-	-	10	CAIGVGELFF	TGTGCCATAGGGGTAGGGGAGCTGTTTTTT
TRBV18	TRBJ2-1	-	-	17	CASSPRAVAATYNEQFF	TGTGCCAGCTCACCACGCGCGGTAGCTGCTACCTACAATGAGCAGTTCTTC
TRBV5-1	TRBJ2-3	-	-	14	CASSPPGFTDTQYF	TGCGCCAGCAGCCCCCCCGGGTTCACAGATACGCAGTATTTT
TRBV30	TRBJ2-5	TRBD1	-	14	CAWSPGQGRETQYF	TGTGCCTGGAGCCCGGGACAGGGGAGGGAGACCCAGTACTTC
TRBV2	TRBJ2-3	-	-	15	CASLPGTVRTDTQYF	TGTGCCAGCCTTCCGGGGACCGTGAGGACAGATACGCAGTATTTT
TRBV27	TRBJ1-2	-	-	15	CASKLGRNAVYGYTF	TGTGCCAGCAAATTAGGCCGGAACGCGGTCTATGGCTACACCTTC
TRBV19	TRBJ2-3	-	-	15	CASSIGTIGTDTQYF	TGTGCCAGTAGTATCGGGACAATCGGCACAGATACGCAGTATTTT
TRBV6-1	TRBJ1-2	TRBD1	once	15	CASQQDRAVSYGYTF	TGTGCCAGCCAGCAGGACAGGGCAGTTAGCTATGGCTACACCTTC
TRBV7-9	TRBJ2-1	-	-	15	CASSLDLGSTREQFF	TGTGCCAGCAGCTTAGATCTAGGGTCTACAAGGGAGCAGTTCTTC
TRBV10-2	TRBJ2-1	TRBD1	-	15	CASSEGQGFYNEQFF	TGCGCCAGCAGTGAGGGACAGGGGTTCTACAATGAGCAGTTCTTC
TRBV5-1	TRBJ2-2	TRBD2	-	15	CASSYSGRSAGELFF	TGCGCCAGCAGCTATAGCGGGAGATCGGCCGGGGAGCTGTTTTTT
TRBV10-3	TRBJ2-3	-	once	12	CAIRAAADTQYF	TGTGCCATCAGGGCAGCAGCAGATACGCAGTATTTT
TRBV5-1	TRBJ2-7	-	-	16	CASSLVGQGARDEQYF	TGCGCCAGCAGCTTGGTCGGGCAAGGAGCTCGGGACGAGCAGTACTTC
TRBV7-2	TRBJ2-1	-	-	15	CASSGRGTPGNEQFF	TGTGCCAGCAGCGGAAGGGGGACCCCCGGCAATGAGCAGTTCTTC
TRBV5-1	TRBJ2-7	TRBD1	few	15	CASSSSGTGLDEQYF	TGCGCCAGCAGCTCGAGTGGGACAGGTCTCGACGAGCAGTACTTC
TRBV18	TRBJ2-4	-	-	15	CASSPGLREGRIPYF	TGTGCCAGCTCACCGGGCCTCCGGGAAGGACGGATACCGTACTTC
TRBV5-4	TRBJ2-7	-	once	14	CASSSTLSSYEQYF	TGTGCCAGCAGCTCCACCCTTAGCTCCTACGAGCAGTACTTC
TRBV5-1	TRBJ2-3	-	-	13	CASSLLGTDTQYF	TGCGCCAGCAGCTTGCTCGGCACAGATACGCAGTATTTT